This TCR beta chain was identified in a study of cytomegalovirus exposure and HLA in healthy donors. CDR3 length: 12 amino acids. Germline CDR1 is MNHNS and CDR2 is SASEGT. On this clone itself: The junction does not match germline at one end; this may be a read error.

This PCR relied on a set of 60 Vbeta primers and 13 Jbeta primers. In the authors' workflow: In a later analysis, tens of millions of unique TCR beta chains included roughly 11 million shared by two or more donors. TCRdb's table, derived via immunoSEQ multiplex PCR, lists solely in-frame clones and lacks some. V, J and clone size were drawn from that table, and D and trimming were deduced from the DNA. This table holds 110,000 to 150,000 clones. This TCR came from a man aged 40-49 years in good health and CMV-seronegative. The chain joins TRBV6-1 to TRBJ2-7; 7 positions match TRBD2. The sample was PBMCs. The DNA of the CDR3 is TGTGCCAGCAGTAGTAGCGGGTTAGGTCCAAACTTC. Its translation is CASSSSGLGPNF.